What follows is one T cell receptor beta chain and its context. Its target is unknown. This sample is drawn from a study of response to subunit inactivated influenza vaccine. Study results and limitations: T cells newly recruited by each seasonal influenza vaccination are few, the authors suggested.

TCRdb reanalysed the RT-PCR reads using MiXCR and keeps one entry per CDR3 protein. The sample includes 450,000 to 550,000 distinct CDR3 sequences, about 25% of them seen just once. The sample was CD4+ T cells sorted from PBMCs, taken roughly 5 days after vaccination. The TCR originated in a man in his forties or fifties who received an inactivated influenza vaccine.

CDR3 residues: CASSPGTSGRLAKNIQYF. CDR3 DNA: TGCGCCAGCAGCCCGGGGACTAGCGGGAGATTAGCCAAAAACATTCAGTACTTC. The rearrangement uses TRBV5-1 and TRBJ2-4; 14 positions match TRBD2. The CDR3 spans 18 residues. CDR1 SGHRS and CDR2 YFSETQ come from the germline V gene. The V gene end was trimmed by 4 bases and the J gene end by 0 bases; junction bases not matched to a gene: 6. Supplemented by reference TRBV5-1 and TRBJ2-4, the full variable domain reads KAGVTQTPRYLIKTRGQQVTLSCSPISGHRSVSWYQQTPGQGLQFLFEYFSETQRNKGNFPGRFSGRQFSNSRSEMNVSTLELGDSALYLCASSPGTSGRLAKNIQYFGAGTRLSVL.